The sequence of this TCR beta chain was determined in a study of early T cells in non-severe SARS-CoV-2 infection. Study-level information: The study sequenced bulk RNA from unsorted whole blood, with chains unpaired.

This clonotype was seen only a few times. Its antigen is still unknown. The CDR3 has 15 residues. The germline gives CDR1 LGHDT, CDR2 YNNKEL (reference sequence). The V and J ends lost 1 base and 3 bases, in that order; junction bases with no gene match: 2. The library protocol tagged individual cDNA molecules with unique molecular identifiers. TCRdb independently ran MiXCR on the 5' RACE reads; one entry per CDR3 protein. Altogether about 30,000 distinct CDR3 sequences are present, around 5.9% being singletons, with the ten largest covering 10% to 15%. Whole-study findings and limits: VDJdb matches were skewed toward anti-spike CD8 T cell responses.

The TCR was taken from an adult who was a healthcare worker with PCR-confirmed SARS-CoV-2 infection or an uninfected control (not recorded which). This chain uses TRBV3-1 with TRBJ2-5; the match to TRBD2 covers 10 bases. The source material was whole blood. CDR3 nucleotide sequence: TGTGCCAGCAGCCAAGCTAGCGGGGGTAAAGAGACCCAGTACTTC. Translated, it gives CASSQASGGKETQYF.